The 13 T cell receptor beta chains in this list originate from one sample, sequenced in a study of patients with pleural tuberculosis. A single record per CDR3 protein comes from TCRdb applying MiXCR to the reads. The table has around 54,000 distinct CDR3 sequences, around 7% seen once. Receptors originate from a human donor with pleural tuberculosis.

This clonotype was seen more than once but under ten times. The genes are TRBV30 and TRBJ1-2; no clear D. The germline V gene has CDR1 GTSNPN and CDR2 SVGIG (reference sequence). The CDR3 runs 12 residues. V lost 0 bases and J 8 bases, leaving 10 bases between the germline ends. The CDR3 region is CAWSVGDEGYTF. CDR3 in DNA: TGTGCCTGGAGTGTAGGTGATGAAGGCTACACCTTC.

This clonotype was detected many times. The chain uses TRBV28 and TRBJ2-7; 7 bases line up with TRBD1. The length of the CDR3 is 14 residues. Germline-derived CDR1 and CDR2 are MDHEN and SYDVKM. J gave up 2 bases and V 7 bases, and 8 bases lay outside the gene matches. CDR3: CASIPGQGAYEQYF. The CDR3 region has the DNA TGTGCCAGCATTCCGGGGCAGGGGGCCTACGAGCAGTACTTC.

The sample holds a few counts of this clonotype. The CDR3 bases are TGTGCCAGCAGTCCAAGAACGACAGGGGAGGGAAACAATGAGCAGTTCTTC. Translated: CASSPRTTGEGNNEQFF. The chain uses TRBV12-3 or TRBV12-4 and TRBJ2-1, with a weak D call TRBD1 (8 bases). This CDR3 is 17 amino acids long. Trimming removed 5 bases from V and 5 bases from J, with 22 bases in between.

This clonotype was counted many times. The J gene is TRBJ2-7, the V gene TRBV18, with unresolved D. In germline, CDR1 is KGHSH, CDR2 LQKENI. CDR3 length equals 14 residues. Deletions cut 3 bases from V and 6 bases from J, with 15 bases between. The CDR3 coding sequence is TGTGCCAGCTCACCTCAGGACGGCGATATCGAGCAGTACTTC. Encoded protein: CASSPQDGDIEQYF.

The table lists this clonotype with many counts. Since a much larger clone is just one base distant, this may be a read error. CDR3 in DNA: TGTGCCAGCAGTCGACCGGGAAATCAGCCCCAGCATTTT. This encodes CASSRPGNQPQHF. The chain carries TRBV27 and TRBJ1-5; no clear D. The V end lost 5 bases, the J end lost 4 bases, and 9 bases lay between the germline ends. Germline CDR1 and CDR2: MNHEY and SMNVEV (reference sequence). This CDR3 comprises 13 residues.

This clonotype was observed at least ten times. The chain carries TRBV10-3 and TRBJ1-5, with no clear D. This CDR3 has 11 amino acids. V was clipped by 0 bases and J by 12 bases, with 6 bases between them. In germline, CDR1 is ENHRY, CDR2 SYGVKD. The DNA of the CDR3 is TGTGCCATCAGTGAGTCGAAGAGCCAGCATTTT. Amino acids: CAISESKSQHF.

This clonotype has a count of ten or more. The J gene is TRBJ1-2, the V gene TRBV12-3 or TRBV12-4; D is ambiguous. Trimming cost V 6 bases and J 4 bases, with 9 bases left between them. The CDR3 contains 12 residues. As DNA, the CDR3 is TGTGCCAGCAGACAGACCCCCTATGGCTACACCTTC. Amino acids: CASRQTPYGYTF.

This clonotype was detected many times. The chain carries TRBV6-2 or TRBV6-3 and TRBJ1-3; D possibly corresponds to TRBD1 (6 bases). Germline V gene data show CDR1 as MNHEY and CDR2 as SVGEGT. The germline V and J ends were trimmed by 2 bases and 3 bases, with 8 bases remaining between them. This CDR3 has 14 amino acids. The CDR3 sequence is CASSYTGIGNTIYF. The CDR3 nucleotides are TGTGCCAGCAGTTACACAGGGATTGGAAACACCATATATTTT.

This clonotype came up a few times. The chain combines TRBV11-2 with TRBJ2-7; 10 bases map to TRBD2. Germline loops: CDR1 SGHAT, CDR2 FQNNGV. This CDR3 is built from 14 residues. Trimming took 4 bases from V and 5 from J; bases not matched to a gene: 5. The CDR3 coding sequence is TGTGCCAGCAGCTCACTAGCGGGAAGGGACGAGCAGTACTTC. Amino acids: CASSSLAGRDEQYF.

This clonotype has at least ten counts. This chain connects TRBV11-1 to TRBJ1-1; D gene unclear. CDR1 is SGHAT, CDR2 FQDESV, per germline (reference sequence). CDR3 size: 16 residues. V was cut by 0 bases and J by 1 base, with 12 bases left in between. The CDR3 region has the DNA TGTGCCAGCAGCTTAGCGCGTGGCACCCAGAACACTGAAGCTTTCTTT. Protein sequence: CASSLARGTQNTEAFF. Full variable domain (missing parts from reference TRBV11-1 and TRBJ1-1): EAEVAQSPRYKITEKSQAVAFWCDPISGHATLYWYRQILGQGPELLVQFQDESVVDDSQLPKDRFSAERLKGVDSTLKIQPAELGDSAMYLCASSLARGTQNTEAFFGQGTRLTVV.

This clonotype was picked up many times. This chain connects TRBV7-2 to TRBJ2-7; D gene unclear. V was pared by 6 bases and J by 6 bases, with 9 bases between. Germline CDR1 and CDR2: SGHTA and FQGNSA. The CDR3 sequence is 11 residues long. The CDR3 coding sequence is TGTGCCAGCAGATCTCTAGGCGAGCAGTACTTC. Translated, it gives CASRSLGEQYF. The full variable domain, with the rest looked up from reference TRBV7-2 and TRBJ2-7, is GAGVSQSPSNKVTEKGKDVELRCDPISGHTALYWYRQSLGQGLEFLIYFQGNSAPDKSGLPSDRFSAERTGGSVSTLTIQRTQQEDSAVYLCASRSLGEQYFGPGTRLTVT.

This clonotype has a count of ten or more. The CDR3 region is CSARDRRNEQFF. Written as DNA, the CDR3 is TGCAGTGCTAGAGATCGTAGGAATGAGCAGTTCTTC. The V and J genes are TRBV20-1 and TRBJ2-1; D is ambiguous. In germline, CDR1 is DFQATT, CDR2 SNEGSKA (reference sequence). The CDR3 runs 12 residues. Between the trimmed V and J ends, which lost 0 bases and 7 bases, there was a span of 7 bases.

In this sample, this clonotype turned up many times. The genes are TRBV3-1 and TRBJ1-1, with D perhaps TRBD1 (5 bases). The length of the CDR3 is 13 residues. V lost 5 bases and J 0 bases, leaving 7 bases between the germline ends. CDR1 LGHDT and CDR2 YNNKEL come from the germline V gene (reference sequence). CDR3 region: CASSRTLNTEAFF. The CDR3 nucleotides read TGTGCCAGCAGCAGGACATTGAACACTGAAGCTTTCTTT.